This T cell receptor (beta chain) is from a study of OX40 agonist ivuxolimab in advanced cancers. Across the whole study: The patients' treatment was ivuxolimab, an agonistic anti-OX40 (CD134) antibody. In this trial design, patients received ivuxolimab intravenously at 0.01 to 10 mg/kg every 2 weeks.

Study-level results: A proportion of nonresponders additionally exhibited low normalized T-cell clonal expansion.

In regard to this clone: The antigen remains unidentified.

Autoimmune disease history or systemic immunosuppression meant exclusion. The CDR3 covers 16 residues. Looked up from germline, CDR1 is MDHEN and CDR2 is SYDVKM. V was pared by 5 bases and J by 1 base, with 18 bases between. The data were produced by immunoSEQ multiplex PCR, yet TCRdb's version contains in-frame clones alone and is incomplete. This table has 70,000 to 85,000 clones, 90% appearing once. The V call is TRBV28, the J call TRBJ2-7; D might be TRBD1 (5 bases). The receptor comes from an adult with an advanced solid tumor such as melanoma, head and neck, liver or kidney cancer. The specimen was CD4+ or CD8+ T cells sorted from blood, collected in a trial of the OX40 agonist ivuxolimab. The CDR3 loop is CASSSASTEASYEQYF. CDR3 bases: TGTGCCAGCAGTAGCGCCTCGACAGAAGCGTCCTACGAGCAGTACTTC.